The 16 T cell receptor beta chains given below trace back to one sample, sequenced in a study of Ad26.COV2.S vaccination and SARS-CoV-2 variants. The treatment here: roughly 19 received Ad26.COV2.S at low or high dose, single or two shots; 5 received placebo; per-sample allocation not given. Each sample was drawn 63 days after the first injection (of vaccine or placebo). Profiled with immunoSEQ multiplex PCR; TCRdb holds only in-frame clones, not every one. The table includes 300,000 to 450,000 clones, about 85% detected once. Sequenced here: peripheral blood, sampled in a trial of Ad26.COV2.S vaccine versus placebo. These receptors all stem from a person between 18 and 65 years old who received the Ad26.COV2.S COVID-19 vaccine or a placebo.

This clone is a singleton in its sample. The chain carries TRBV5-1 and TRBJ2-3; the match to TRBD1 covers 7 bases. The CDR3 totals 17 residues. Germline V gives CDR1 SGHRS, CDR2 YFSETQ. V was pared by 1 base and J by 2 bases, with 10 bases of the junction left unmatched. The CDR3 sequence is CASSLLNTGDNTDTQYF. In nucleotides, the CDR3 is TGCGCCAGCAGCTTGTTGAATACAGGGGACAACACAGATACGCAGTATTTT.

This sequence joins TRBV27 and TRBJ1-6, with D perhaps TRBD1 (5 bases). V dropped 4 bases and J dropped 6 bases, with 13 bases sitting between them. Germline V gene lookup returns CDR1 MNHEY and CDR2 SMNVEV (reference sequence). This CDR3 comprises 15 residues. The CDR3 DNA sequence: TGTGCCAGCAGTTACACGGGCAGGGTTAATTCACCCCTCCACTTT. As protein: CASSYTGRVNSPLHF.

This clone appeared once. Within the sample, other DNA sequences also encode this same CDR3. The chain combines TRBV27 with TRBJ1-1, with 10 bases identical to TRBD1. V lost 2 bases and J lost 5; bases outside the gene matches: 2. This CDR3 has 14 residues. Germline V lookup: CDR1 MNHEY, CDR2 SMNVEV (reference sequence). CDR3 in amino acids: CASSLRTGGTEAFF. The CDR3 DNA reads TGTGCCAGCAGTTTACGGACAGGGGGGACTGAAGCTTTCTTT.

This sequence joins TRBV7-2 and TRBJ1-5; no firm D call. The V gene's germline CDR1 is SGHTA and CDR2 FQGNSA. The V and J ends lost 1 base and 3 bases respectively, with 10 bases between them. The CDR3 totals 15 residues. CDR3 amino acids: CASSLVWQPNQPQHF. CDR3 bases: TGTGCCAGCAGCTTAGTGTGGCAGCCCAATCAGCCCCAGCATTTT.

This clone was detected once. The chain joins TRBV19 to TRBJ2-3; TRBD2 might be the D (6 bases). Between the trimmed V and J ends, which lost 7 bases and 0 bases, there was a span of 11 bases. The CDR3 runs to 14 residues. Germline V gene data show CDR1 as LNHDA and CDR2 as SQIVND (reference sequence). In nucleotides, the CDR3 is TGTGCCAGTAAGGAGGGGTTTAGCACAGATACGCAGTATTTT. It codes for CASKEGFSTDTQYF. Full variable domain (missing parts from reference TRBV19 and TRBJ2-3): DGGITQSPKYLFRKEGQNVTLSCEQNLNHDAMYWYRQDPGQGLRLIYYSQIVNDFQKGDIAEGYSVSREKKESFPLTVTSAQKNPTAFYLCASKEGFSTDTQYFGPGTRLTVL.

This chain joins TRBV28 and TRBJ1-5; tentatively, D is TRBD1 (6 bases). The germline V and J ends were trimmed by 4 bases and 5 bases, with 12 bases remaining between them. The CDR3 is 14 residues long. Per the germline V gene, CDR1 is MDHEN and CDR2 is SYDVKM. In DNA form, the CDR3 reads TGTGCCAGCAGTTCACCGAGGGGGTATCAGCCCCAGCATTTT. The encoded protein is CASSSPRGYQPQHF. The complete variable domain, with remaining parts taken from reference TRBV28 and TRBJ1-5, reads DVKVTQSSRYLVKRTGEKVFLECVQDMDHENMFWYRQDPGLGLRLIYFSYDVKMKEKGDIPEGYSVSREKKERFSLILESASTNQTSMYLCASSSPRGYQPQHFGDGTRLSIL.

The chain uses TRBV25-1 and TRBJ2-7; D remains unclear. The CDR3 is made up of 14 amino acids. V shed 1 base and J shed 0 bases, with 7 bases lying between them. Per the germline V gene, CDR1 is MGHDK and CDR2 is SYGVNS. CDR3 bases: TGTGCCAGCAGTGAATGGGGTAACTCCTACGAGCAGTACTTC. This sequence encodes CASSEWGNSYEQYF.

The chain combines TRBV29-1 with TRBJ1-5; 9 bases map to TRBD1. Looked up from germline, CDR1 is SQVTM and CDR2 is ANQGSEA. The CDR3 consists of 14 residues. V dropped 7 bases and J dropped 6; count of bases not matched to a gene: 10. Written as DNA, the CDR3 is TGCAGCGCCTCGACAGGGGGTTTTAGTCAGCCCCAGCATTTT. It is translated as CSASTGGFSQPQHF. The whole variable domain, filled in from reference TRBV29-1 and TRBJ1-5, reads SAVISQKPSRDICQRGTSLTIQCQVDSQVTMMFWYRQQPGQSLTLIATANQGSEATYESGFVIDKFPISRPNLTFSTLTVSNMSPEDSSIYLCSASTGGFSQPQHFGDGTRLSIL.

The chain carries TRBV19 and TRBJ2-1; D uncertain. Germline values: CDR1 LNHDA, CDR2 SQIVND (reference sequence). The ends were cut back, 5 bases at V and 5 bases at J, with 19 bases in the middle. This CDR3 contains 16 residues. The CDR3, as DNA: TGTGCCAGTAGTTATCAGGCCATTAACGGTAACAATGAGCAGTTCTTC. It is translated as CASSYQAINGNNEQFF.

CDR3 sequence: CASSFSPQLSGNTIYF. In DNA, the CDR3 is TGCGCCAGCAGCTTTTCCCCACAGCTCTCTGGAAACACCATATATTTT. J is TRBJ1-3 and V is TRBV5-1; D gene uncertain. Germline CDR1 reads SGHRS; CDR2 reads YFSETQ. The CDR3 has 16 amino acids. Deletions cut 2 bases from V and 0 bases from J, with 12 bases between.

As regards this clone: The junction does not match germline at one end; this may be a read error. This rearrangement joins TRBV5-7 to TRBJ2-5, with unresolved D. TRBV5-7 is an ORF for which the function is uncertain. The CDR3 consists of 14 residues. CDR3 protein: CASSLWGPGEAQYF. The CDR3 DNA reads TGTGCCAGCAGCTTGTGGGGTCCCGGAGAGGCCCAGTACTTC.

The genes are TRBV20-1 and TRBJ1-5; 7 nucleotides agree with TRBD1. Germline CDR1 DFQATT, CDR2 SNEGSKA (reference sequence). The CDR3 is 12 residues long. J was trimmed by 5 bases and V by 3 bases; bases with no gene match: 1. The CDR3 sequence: CSASQGDQPQHF. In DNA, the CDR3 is TGCAGTGCTAGTCAGGGGGATCAGCCCCAGCATTTT.

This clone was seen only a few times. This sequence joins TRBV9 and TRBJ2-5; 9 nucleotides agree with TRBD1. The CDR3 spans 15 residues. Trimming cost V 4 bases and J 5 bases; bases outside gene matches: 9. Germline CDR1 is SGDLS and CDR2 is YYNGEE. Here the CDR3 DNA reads TGTGCCAGCAGCCCCCGGGACAGGGTTAGGGAGACCCAGTACTTC. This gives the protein CASSPRDRVRETQYF.

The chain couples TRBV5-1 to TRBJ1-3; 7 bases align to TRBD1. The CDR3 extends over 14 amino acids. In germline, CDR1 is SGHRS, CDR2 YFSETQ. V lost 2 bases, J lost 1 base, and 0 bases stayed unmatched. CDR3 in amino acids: CASSLQGSGNTIYF. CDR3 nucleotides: TGCGCCAGCAGCTTACAGGGGTCTGGAAACACCATATATTTT.

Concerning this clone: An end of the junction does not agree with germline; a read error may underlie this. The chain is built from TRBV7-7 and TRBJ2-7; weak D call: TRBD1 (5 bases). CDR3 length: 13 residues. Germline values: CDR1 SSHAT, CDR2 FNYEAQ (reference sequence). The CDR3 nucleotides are TGTGCTAGCAGCCCAGGGAATTCCTACGAGCAGTACTTC. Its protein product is CASSPGNSYEQYF.

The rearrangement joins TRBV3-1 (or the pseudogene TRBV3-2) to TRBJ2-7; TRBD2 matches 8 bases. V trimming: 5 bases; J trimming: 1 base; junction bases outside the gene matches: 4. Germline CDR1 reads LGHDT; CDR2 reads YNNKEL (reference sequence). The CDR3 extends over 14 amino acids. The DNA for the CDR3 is TGTGCCAGCAGCTCGACTAGCGTGTCCTACGAGCAGTACTTC. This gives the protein CASSSTSVSYEQYF.